This T cell receptor beta chain originates from a study of T cell responses to AZD1222 COVID-19 vaccine. In germline, CDR1 is SGHNT, CDR2 YYREEE (reference sequence). This CDR3 region has 13 residues. J gave up 7 bases and V 5 bases, and 5 bases lay outside the gene matches. Generated by immunoSEQ multiplex PCR, the TCRdb table keeps only in-frame clones and is missing some. The data hold more than 100,000 clones, with 70% to 85% observed a single time. With regard to this clone: Its specificity is unknown.

Notes on the study in general: Nearly half of unique spike-specific TCRs reportedly avoided B.1.351 and B.1.1.7 mutated regions. Donors were largely white British and mainly female; clonal diversity was possibly underestimated.

Sequenced here: peripheral blood, sampled on day 0 of AZD1222 vaccination. The chain has TRBV5-4 and TRBJ2-5; 10 bases align to TRBD2. This TCR derives from an adult in good health. The CDR3 coding sequence is TGTGCCAGCAGTCTAGCGGGGGAGGGGACCCAGTACTTC. This translates into CASSLAGEGTQYF.